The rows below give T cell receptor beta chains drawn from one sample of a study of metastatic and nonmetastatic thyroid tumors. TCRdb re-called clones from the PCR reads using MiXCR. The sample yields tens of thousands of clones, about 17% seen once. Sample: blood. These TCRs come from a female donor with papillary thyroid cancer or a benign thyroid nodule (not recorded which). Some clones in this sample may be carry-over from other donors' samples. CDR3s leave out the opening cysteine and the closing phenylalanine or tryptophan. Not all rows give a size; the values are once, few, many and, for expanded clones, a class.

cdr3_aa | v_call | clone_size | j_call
AWTQTFTYEQY | TRBV30 | many | TRBJ2-7
AVSASGHEQF | TRBV11-2 | many | TRBJ2-1
SARVAGDEQF | TRBV20-1 | many | TRBJ2-1
ASSLGVPNQPQH | TRBV5-4 | - | TRBJ1-5
ASSWGQSNYGYT | TRBV12-3/TRBV12-4 | many | TRBJ1-2
ASSLTGTLNTVELF | TRBV7-3 | - | TRBJ2-2
ASSYRTSGGETQY | TRBV6-5 | many | TRBJ2-5
ASSSSGHPSSGQY | TRBV6-1 | many | TRBJ2-7
ASSGLAGGHNEQF | TRBV6-4 | few | TRBJ2-1
ASSPGTSGRRNEQF | TRBV6-1 | medium-sized | TRBJ2-1
ASSLASGGNEQF | TRBV6-4 | many | TRBJ2-1
ASSSERSTDTQY | TRBV28 | many | TRBJ2-3
ASSSKPSSWETQY | TRBV5-6 | many | TRBJ2-5
ASSLGQFNQPQH | TRBV11-2 | many | TRBJ1-5
ASSYGLPGTRKGDEQF | TRBV6-6 | many | TRBJ2-1
ASSGTYTGELF | TRBV6-2/TRBV6-3 | many | TRBJ2-2
ASTLAGTGTEAF | TRBV5-1 | many | TRBJ1-1
ASSAVGTLNTIY | TRBV28 | many | TRBJ1-3
ASSASNSPTSGRPQSPYNEQF | TRBV7-9 | - | TRBJ2-1
SATPRKDSTYEQY | TRBV20-1 | medium-sized | TRBJ2-7
ASSGGQGFDEQF | TRBV5-6 | many | TRBJ2-1
ASSSGTGVSMFGANVLT | TRBV4-2 | many | TRBJ2-6
ASSYGTALHTDTQY | TRBV5-1 | medium-sized | TRBJ2-3
ASSRLAGGTGELF | TRBV6-1 | many | TRBJ2-2
ASSNRGLSYEQY | TRBV6-5 | few | TRBJ2-7
ASGIHLRDTEAL | TRBV28 | few | TRBJ1-1
ASTEEQF | TRBV11-3 | many | TRBJ2-1
SARDHRDRGLGGELF | TRBV20-1 | many | TRBJ2-2
ASSSQGESTEAF | TRBV27 | many | TRBJ1-1
SAKKSSGRHEQY | TRBV20-1 | many | TRBJ2-7
ASSQGQDNSPLH | TRBV7-9 | many | TRBJ1-6
ASSPVTSGSRETQY | TRBV11-3 | - | TRBJ2-5
ASSPRPGLNTEAF | TRBV5-1 | many | TRBJ1-1
ASSLQGPSYEQY | TRBV12-3/TRBV12-4 | few | TRBJ2-7
ASSLGADNQPQH | TRBV7-6 | many | TRBJ1-5
ASSLSGGSYNEQF | TRBV5-1 | many | TRBJ2-1
ASSLNLGGGIVEQY | TRBV28 | medium-sized | TRBJ2-7
ASSTTGEGDHQPQH | TRBV25-1 | many | TRBJ1-5